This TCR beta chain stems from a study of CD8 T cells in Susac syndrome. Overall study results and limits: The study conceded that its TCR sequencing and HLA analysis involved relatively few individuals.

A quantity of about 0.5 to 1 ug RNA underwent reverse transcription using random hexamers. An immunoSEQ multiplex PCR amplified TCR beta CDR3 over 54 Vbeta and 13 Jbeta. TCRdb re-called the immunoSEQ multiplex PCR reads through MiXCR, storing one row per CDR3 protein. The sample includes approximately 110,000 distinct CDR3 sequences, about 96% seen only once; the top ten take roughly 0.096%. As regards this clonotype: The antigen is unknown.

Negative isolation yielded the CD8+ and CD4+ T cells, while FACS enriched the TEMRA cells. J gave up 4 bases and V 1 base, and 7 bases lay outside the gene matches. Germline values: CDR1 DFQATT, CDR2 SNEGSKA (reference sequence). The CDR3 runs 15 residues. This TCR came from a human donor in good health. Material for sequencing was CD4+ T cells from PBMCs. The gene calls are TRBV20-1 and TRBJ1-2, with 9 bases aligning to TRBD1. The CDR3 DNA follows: TGCAGTGCTAGAGGGAGGACAGGGGATGCCTATGGCTACACCTTC. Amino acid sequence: CSARGRTGDAYGYTF.